The rows below give T cell receptor beta chains drawn from one sample of a study of T cells in Graves' hyperthyroidism and ophthalmopathy. MiXCR was run by TCRdb on the multiplex PCR reads, yielding one entry per CDR3 protein. The sample has about 300,000 distinct CDR3 sequences, over 15% seen once. The specimen was blood. Every receptor here comes from a man aged 30 to 45 with Graves' hyperthyroidism. Each CDR3 is given with its conserved first and last residue. The order of the fields is V gene, J gene, D gene, clone size, CDR3 DNA, CDR3 protein. D genes are given only for firm matches. The size of a clone is reported for some rows only, either as once, few or many, or as a class for expanded clones.

v_gene: TRBV10-3; j_gene: TRBJ1-6; d_gene: .; abundance: .; CDR3nt: TGTGCCTCCCACAGGGATAATTCACCCCTCCACTTT; CDR3aa: CASHRDNSPLHF
v_gene: TRBV20-1; j_gene: TRBJ2-7; d_gene: .; abundance: .; CDR3nt: TGCAGTGCCACCCAACGGGAGCCCGCACCTTACGAGCAGTACTTC; CDR3aa: CSATQREPAPYEQYF
v_gene: TRBV7-9; j_gene: TRBJ2-1; d_gene: TRBD2; abundance: .; CDR3nt: TGTGCCAGCAGCCCAGCGGGAGGGGGGGTGGGTGGCAATGAGCAGTTCTTC; CDR3aa: CASSPAGGGVGGNEQFF
v_gene: TRBV7-2; j_gene: TRBJ1-1; d_gene: .; abundance: many; CDR3nt: TGTGCCAGCAGCCCAGAGCAATACACTGAAGCTTTCTTT; CDR3aa: CASSPEQYTEAFF
v_gene: TRBV5-1; j_gene: TRBJ2-7; d_gene: .; abundance: many; CDR3nt: TGCGCCAGCAGCTTGGGACGACCTCGCGAGCAGTACTTC; CDR3aa: CASSLGRPREQYF
v_gene: TRBV24-1; j_gene: TRBJ2-1; d_gene: .; abundance: few; CDR3nt: TGTGCCACCAGTGATCATACTATCAACAATGAGCAGTTCTTC; CDR3aa: CATSDHTINNEQFF
v_gene: TRBV29-1; j_gene: TRBJ2-3; d_gene: TRBD1; abundance: many; CDR3nt: TGCAGCGCCGTACCGGGACAGGGGACAGATACGCAGTATTTT; CDR3aa: CSAVPGQGTDTQYF
v_gene: TRBV28; j_gene: TRBJ2-7; d_gene: .; abundance: many; CDR3nt: TGTGCCACCGTCCCAACCTTAGCAGTTTCCTACGAGCAGTACTTC; CDR3aa: CATVPTLAVSYEQYF
v_gene: TRBV29-1; j_gene: TRBJ2-5; d_gene: .; abundance: .; CDR3nt: TGCAGCGTTGATGAGGGGGGACTTGGGGAGACCCAGTACTTC; CDR3aa: CSVDEGGLGETQYF
v_gene: TRBV5-8; j_gene: TRBJ1-5; d_gene: .; abundance: many; CDR3nt: TGTGCCAGCAGCTTGATTGGTGGGGGCTTTCAGCCCCAGCATTTT; CDR3aa: CASSLIGGGFQPQHF
v_gene: TRBV20-1; j_gene: TRBJ2-1; d_gene: .; abundance: .; CDR3nt: TGCAGTGCCCCGAGGCGCGGGACCGGCGAGCAGTTCTTC; CDR3aa: CSAPRRGTGEQFF
v_gene: TRBV27; j_gene: TRBJ2-2; d_gene: .; abundance: .; CDR3nt: TGTGCCAGCAGGGTAACCGGGGTCACCAACACCGGGGAGCTGTTTTTT; CDR3aa: CASRVTGVTNTGELFF
v_gene: TRBV5-1; j_gene: TRBJ2-1; d_gene: .; abundance: few; CDR3nt: TGCGCCAGCAGCTTGGGGGGGGAACCCTACAATGAGCAGTTCTTC; CDR3aa: CASSLGGEPYNEQFF
v_gene: TRBV13; j_gene: TRBJ2-3; d_gene: TRBD1; abundance: .; CDR3nt: TGTGCCAGCAGCCCCATGGGACAGACTTTCACAGATACGCAGTATTTT; CDR3aa: CASSPMGQTFTDTQYF
v_gene: TRBV30; j_gene: TRBJ2-3; d_gene: TRBD2; abundance: .; CDR3nt: TGTGCCGGAACTAGCGGGATCGGTGATAATACGCAGTATTTT; CDR3aa: CAGTSGIGDNTQYF
v_gene: TRBV20-1; j_gene: TRBJ1-1; d_gene: .; abundance: many; CDR3nt: TGCAGTGGGCAGAACACTGAAGCTTTCTTT; CDR3aa: CSGQNTEAFF
v_gene: TRBV28; j_gene: TRBJ2-4; d_gene: .; abundance: many; CDR3nt: TGTGCCAGCAGTTTATGGGCGGGAAGGGTTTCTGGAGCCAAAAACATTCAGTACTTC; CDR3aa: CASSLWAGRVSGAKNIQYF
v_gene: TRBV10-3; j_gene: TRBJ1-5; d_gene: TRBD1; abundance: .; CDR3nt: TGTGCCATCAGTGAGGCAGGGGGACTCTCGGCCCAGCATTTT; CDR3aa: CAISEAGGLSAQHF
v_gene: TRBV4-2; j_gene: TRBJ2-2; d_gene: .; abundance: few; CDR3nt: TGTGCCAGCAGCCCCCGGCGGTCCGGGGAGCTGTTTTTT; CDR3aa: CASSPRRSGELFF
v_gene: TRBV7-9; j_gene: TRBJ1-4; d_gene: .; abundance: once; CDR3nt: TGTGCCAGCAGCTTCGCAGGCAGGCATGAAAAACTGTTTTTT; CDR3aa: CASSFAGRHEKLFF
v_gene: TRBV6-1; j_gene: TRBJ2-7; d_gene: .; abundance: many; CDR3nt: TGTGCCAGCAGTTCCCCCCTAGATTCCCACGAGCAGTACTTC; CDR3aa: CASSSPLDSHEQYF
v_gene: TRBV7-9; j_gene: TRBJ1-4; d_gene: .; abundance: few; CDR3nt: TGTGCCAGCGCTGGTTTCAATGAAAAACTGTTTTTT; CDR3aa: CASAGFNEKLFF
v_gene: TRBV20-1; j_gene: TRBJ2-3; d_gene: .; abundance: many; CDR3nt: TGCAGTGCCGAGGACCCATCTATAAGCACAGATACGCAGTATTTT; CDR3aa: CSAEDPSISTDTQYF
v_gene: TRBV12-3/TRBV12-4; j_gene: TRBJ1-2; d_gene: .; abundance: .; CDR3nt: TGTGCCAGCAGCTCCGCCCGTGGCTACACCTTC; CDR3aa: CASSSARGYTF
v_gene: TRBV12-3/TRBV12-4; j_gene: TRBJ2-1; d_gene: .; abundance: many; CDR3nt: TGTGCCAGCAGTTTAGAGGGGAGCTCCTACAATGAGCAGTTCTTC; CDR3aa: CASSLEGSSYNEQFF
v_gene: TRBV18; j_gene: TRBJ2-1; d_gene: .; abundance: .; CDR3nt: TGTGCCAGCTCGACCGGTCAATCCTACAATGAGCAGTTCTTC; CDR3aa: CASSTGQSYNEQFF
v_gene: TRBV20-1; j_gene: TRBJ1-6; d_gene: .; abundance: many; CDR3nt: TGCAGTGCTAAACGAGGTATAGGGGACTCACCCCTCCACTTT; CDR3aa: CSAKRGIGDSPLHF
v_gene: TRBV19; j_gene: TRBJ2-2; d_gene: .; abundance: many; CDR3nt: TGTGCCAGCTCCCAGGGGCAGGCCATCGGCCACGGGGAGCTGTTTTTT; CDR3aa: CASSQGQAIGHGELFF
v_gene: TRBV28; j_gene: TRBJ2-2; d_gene: .; abundance: .; CDR3nt: TGTGCCAGCAGTTTCTTACCGGGAGTTGACCCCGGGGAGCTGTTTTTT; CDR3aa: CASSFLPGVDPGELFF
v_gene: TRBV9; j_gene: TRBJ2-2; d_gene: TRBD2; abundance: many; CDR3nt: TGTGCCAGCAGCCCACTAGCGGGAGGACCAACCGGGGAGCTGTTTTTT; CDR3aa: CASSPLAGGPTGELFF
v_gene: TRBV6-1; j_gene: TRBJ2-5; d_gene: .; abundance: few; CDR3nt: TGTGCCAGCAGTCGAACCTACAAAGAGACCCAGTACTTC; CDR3aa: CASSRTYKETQYF
v_gene: TRBV18; j_gene: TRBJ2-3; d_gene: .; abundance: many; CDR3nt: TGTGCCAGCTCACCAGGGTTCGACACAGATACGCAGTATTTT; CDR3aa: CASSPGFDTDTQYF
v_gene: TRBV10-3; j_gene: TRBJ2-7; d_gene: TRBD2; abundance: .; CDR3nt: TGTGCCATCAGCCAGACTAGCGGGAGAGAGAGCGAGCAGTACTTC; CDR3aa: CAISQTSGRESEQYF
v_gene: TRBV20-1; j_gene: TRBJ2-3; d_gene: .; abundance: .; CDR3nt: TGCAGTGCTGGACCGGCAGATACGCAGTATTTT; CDR3aa: CSAGPADTQYF
v_gene: TRBV20-1; j_gene: TRBJ2-7; d_gene: TRBD2; abundance: many; CDR3nt: TGCAGTGCTAGAGAATTAGCGGGAGTGAACGAGCAGTACTTC; CDR3aa: CSARELAGVNEQYF
v_gene: TRBV24-1; j_gene: TRBJ2-3; d_gene: .; abundance: many; CDR3nt: TGTGCCACCAGTGATAGAGTCGACAGCCTCGCAGATACGCAGTATTTT; CDR3aa: CATSDRVDSLADTQYF
v_gene: TRBV6-1; j_gene: TRBJ1-1; d_gene: .; abundance: many; CDR3nt: TGTGCCAGCAAGATGGGGGAGTGGAACACTGAAGCTTTCTTT; CDR3aa: CASKMGEWNTEAFF
v_gene: TRBV2; j_gene: TRBJ1-5; d_gene: .; abundance: many; CDR3nt: TGTGCCAGCACTAATCTGGGACTAAGCCTAAATCAGCCCCAGCATTTT; CDR3aa: CASTNLGLSLNQPQHF
v_gene: TRBV2; j_gene: TRBJ1-4; d_gene: .; abundance: .; CDR3nt: TGTGCCAGCACTCGCCTCAGTCCGGGGACTAATGAAAAACTGTTTTTT; CDR3aa: CASTRLSPGTNEKLFF
v_gene: TRBV6-1; j_gene: TRBJ2-7; d_gene: TRBD1; abundance: .; CDR3nt: TGTGCCAGCACCGGGGGACAGGGGCGTGAGCAGTACTTC; CDR3aa: CASTGGQGREQYF
v_gene: TRBV6-5; j_gene: TRBJ2-7; d_gene: .; abundance: many; CDR3nt: TGTGCCAGCAGTTACCTCGGCGCATACGAGCAGTACTTC; CDR3aa: CASSYLGAYEQYF